The count of the clone carrying this TCR beta chain is one. This sample was taken from a study of blood T cell repertoires in COVID-19. Background on the study: Acute and convalescent COVID-19 samples came from the United States, Italy and Spain. Sample material is recorded as cDNA or gDNA derived from T cells, B-cell-depleted T cells, or PBMCs.

Original data processing: Estimates of nucleated cell counts were drawn from the amplification of reference gene primers. Repertoires were generated with immunoSEQ multiplex PCR, while TCRdb's copy carries only in-frame clones and drops some. D and trimming were read from the DNA, whereas the V and J calls and clone size are those reported in that table. The profile shows about 240,000 clones, around 83% of them singletons. The clonotype comes from an older woman with active or convalescent COVID-19. Sequencing was performed on peripheral blood.

The CDR3 bases are TGTGCCAGCTCCGACAGCTTCAATCAGCCCCAGCATTTT. This gives the protein CASSDSFNQPQHF. The chain carries TRBV6-6 and TRBJ1-5; possible D gene TRBD1, 5 bases. Germline lookup yields CDR1 MNHNY and CDR2 SVGAGI (reference sequence). CDR3 size: 13 residues. V dropped 8 bases and J dropped 3 bases, with 11 bases sitting between them.